This entry is about one TCR beta chain. The antigen is undetermined. The data were obtained in a study of T-cell reconstitution after alpha-beta-depleted transplantation in children. General study findings and limits: Diversity and T-cell counts at one year after transplant derived mostly from new T cells.

A library of TCRbeta sequences, prepared with unique molecular identifiers, was generated. TCRdb fed the PCR reads into MiXCR, producing one record per CDR3 protein. This sample has hundreds of thousands of distinct CDR3 sequences; under 30% occur once, and the top ten carry roughly 2.6%. The CDR3 has 18 residues. Germline lookup yields CDR1 MNHNS and CDR2 SASEGT. V lost 4 bases, J lost 0 bases, and 13 bases stayed unmatched. This receptor was obtained from a girl aged 2-10 years with Fanconi anemia, due to receive a stem cell transplant. The rearrangement uses TRBV6-1 and TRBJ2-3; 7 bases are shared with TRBD2. The sequenced sample was PBMCs, obtained before TCRalphabeta/CD19-depleted stem cell transplant. The CDR3 spells CASSVRTSGDGSTDTQYF. The CDR3 DNA is TGTGCCAGCAGTGTGAGGACTAGTGGAGACGGGAGCACAGATACGCAGTATTTT.